Below, 22 T cell receptor beta chains from the same sample are listed, as sequenced in a study of blood T cell repertoires in COVID-19. TCRdb keeps only in-frame clones here, not all; method: immunoSEQ multiplex PCR. In the table there are some 30,000 clones, roughly 89% of which are singletons. Sequencing used peripheral blood. These receptors all stem from a man at least 80 years old with acute or convalescent COVID-19.

CDR3 sequence (DNA): TGTGCCAGCGGAGACTACTCAAGGGCCGGGGAGCTGTTTTTT. Its translation: CASGDYSRAGELFF. V is TRBV28 and J is TRBJ2-2; D perhaps matches TRBD2 (5 bases). Trimming took off 8 bases at V and 6 bases at J, with 16 bases between the two ends. The CDR3 totals 14 residues. The V gene's germline CDR1 is MDHEN and CDR2 SYDVKM.

The rearrangement links TRBV5-1 to TRBJ1-1; possible D gene TRBD1, 6 bases. V shed 5 bases and J shed 1 base, with 12 bases lying between them. Germline V gene lookup returns CDR1 SGHRS and CDR2 YFSETQ. The CDR3 extends over 14 amino acids. The CDR3 nucleotides are TGCGCCAGCAGTAACAGGGTTGGGAACACTGAAGCTTTCTTT. Translating it yields CASSNRVGNTEAFF. The full variable domain, in which reference TRBV5-1 and TRBJ1-1 provide the parts outside the CDR3, is KAGVTQTPRYLIKTRGQQVTLSCSPISGHRSVSWYQQTPGQGLQFLFEYFSETQRNKGNFPGRFSGRQFSNSRSEMNVSTLELGDSALYLCASSNRVGNTEAFFGQGTRLTVV.

The rearrangement uses TRBV5-4 and TRBJ1-2; no firm D call. From germline, CDR1 is SGHNT and CDR2 YYREEE (reference sequence). V lost 2 bases and J 7 bases, leaving 9 bases between the germline ends. This CDR3 region has 12 residues. CDR3 coding DNA: TGTGCCAGCAGCTTCGACGTAGCTGGCTACACCTTC. Protein sequence: CASSFDVAGYTF.

J is TRBJ2-7 and V is TRBV28; 7 positions agree with TRBD2. Unmatched junction bases numbered 14, after V lost 5 bases and J lost 7 bases. The CDR3 covers 15 residues. Germline V lookup: CDR1 MDHEN, CDR2 SYDVKM. The CDR3 DNA reads as TGTGCCAGCAGTCCCTCCGTGCGGGGGAAAAGGGAGCAGTACTTC. Amino acids: CASSPSVRGKREQYF.

CDR3 sequence (DNA): TGTGCCAGCAGTCCACGGGACATATCGAGGGGCTACACCTTC. Translation: CASSPRDISRGYTF. The chain joins TRBV6-5 to TRBJ1-2, with D possibly being TRBD1 (6 bases). The V and J ends lost 5 bases and 8 bases respectively, with 18 bases between them. Germline values: CDR1 MNHEY, CDR2 SVGAGI. The CDR3 sequence is 14 residues long.

CDR3 bases: TGTGCCAGCAGTTTAGGACAGGGGAGGGAGACCCAGTACTTC. It translates to CASSLGQGRETQYF. The J gene is TRBJ2-5, the V gene TRBV27; 9 nucleotides align to TRBD1. Germline CDR1 is MNHEY and CDR2 is SMNVEV (reference sequence). This CDR3 is built from 14 residues. J lost 5 bases, V lost 2 bases, and 3 bases had no gene match.

V is TRBV4-1 and J is TRBJ2-1, with TRBD2 as a possible D gene (6 bases). This CDR3 region has 17 residues. In germline, CDR1 is MGHRA, CDR2 YSYEKL. V lost 4 bases and J lost 0, with 16 bases in between. The CDR3 DNA follows: TGCGCCAGCAGCCTACTGGGAGGACTTAGCTCCTACAATGAGCAGTTCTTC. It specifies CASSLLGGLSSYNEQFF.

This chain links TRBV28 with TRBJ1-2; TRBD1 aligns across 7 bases. The CDR3 covers 13 residues. From germline, CDR1 is MDHEN and CDR2 SYDVKM. Losses at the gene ends were 10 bases for V and 5 bases for J; bases not matched to a gene: 10. The CDR3 sequence: CAIPSGTAYGYTF. The CDR3 DNA follows: TGTGCCATCCCCTCCGGGACAGCTTATGGCTACACCTTC.

The V gene is TRBV6-2 or TRBV6-3, the J gene TRBJ1-1; D gene unclear. Germline V lookup: CDR1 MNHEY, CDR2 SVGEGT. Trimming pared 3 bases from V and 8 bases from J, leaving 10 bases between. This CDR3 has 12 residues. The DNA for the CDR3 is TGTGCCAGCAGTTATCAGCTACTAGAAGCTTTCTTT. Residues: CASSYQLLEAFF.

The rearrangement uses TRBV2 and TRBJ2-7, with D unclear. This CDR3 has 15 amino acids. V shed 5 bases and J shed 2 bases, with 16 bases lying between them. Germline CDR1 and CDR2: SNHLY and FYNNEI. This CDR3 reads CASSPPLARTYEQYF. CDR3 nucleotide sequence: TGTGCCAGCAGTCCACCCTTGGCTCGAACCTACGAGCAGTACTTC.

This chain uses TRBV7-2 with TRBJ2-1, with 10 nucleotides matching TRBD1. Germline V gene data show CDR1 as SGHTA and CDR2 as FQGNSA. J lost 4 bases, V lost 4 bases, and 4 bases had no gene match. This CDR3 has 15 residues. In nucleotides, the CDR3 is TGTGCCAGCAGCTCAGACAGGGGGCCTTACAATGAGCAGTTCTTC. Translated: CASSSDRGPYNEQFF.

The chain combines TRBV7-9 with TRBJ2-5; D is possibly TRBD2 (6 bases). This CDR3 spans 13 amino acids. Germline V lookup: CDR1 SEHNR, CDR2 FQNEAQ (reference sequence). Trimming shortened V by 3 bases and J by 4 bases, and 9 bases separated the two germline ends. The CDR3 sequence is CASSFPGVETQYF. CDR3 sequence (DNA): TGTGCCAGCAGCTTTCCGGGGGTAGAGACCCAGTACTTC.

The V call is TRBV28, the J call TRBJ1-2, with D possibly being TRBD1 (5 bases). This CDR3 region has 13 residues. Trimming cost V 6 bases and J 5 bases, with 13 bases left between them. Germline V gene data show CDR1 as MDHEN and CDR2 as SYDVKM. The CDR3 DNA is TGTGCCAGCAGCCTTATAGGGGTGTATGGCTACACCTTC. Translating it yields CASSLIGVYGYTF.

CDR3 DNA: TGTGCCAGCAGACCCCAGGGGTGGGGAAACACCATATATTTT. As protein: CASRPQGWGNTIYF. The rearrangement joins TRBV3-1 (or the pseudogene TRBV3-2) to TRBJ1-3; a possible D gene is TRBD1 (6 bases). The CDR3 runs to 14 residues. Looked up from germline, CDR1 is LGHDT and CDR2 is YNNKEL (reference sequence). Trimming took off 6 bases at V and 4 bases at J, with 13 bases between the two ends.

This clone appeared a single time. This chain joins TRBV24-1 and TRBJ1-4; a possible D gene is TRBD1 (5 bases). The CDR3 is 17 residues long. The V end lost 1 base, the J end lost 7 bases, and 18 bases lay between the germline ends. Germline CDR1 KGHDR, CDR2 SFDVKD. CDR3 in DNA: TGTGCCACCAGTGATTTCGTGGACATCCCAATAAGTGAAAAACTGTTTTTT. This gives the protein CATSDFVDIPISEKLFF.

V and J are TRBV7-2 and TRBJ2-7, with 12 bases identical to TRBD2. Germline values: CDR1 SGHTA, CDR2 FQGNSA. There are 15 residues in the CDR3. V trimming: 6 bases; J trimming: 2 bases; junction bases outside the gene matches: 5. The CDR3 loop reads CASRELAGGAYEQYF. The CDR3, as DNA: TGTGCCAGCAGAGAACTAGCGGGAGGCGCCTACGAGCAGTACTTC. Full variable domain (rest looked up from reference TRBV7-2 and TRBJ2-7): GAGVSQSPSNKVTEKGKDVELRCDPISGHTALYWYRQSLGQGLEFLIYFQGNSAPDKSGLPSDRFSAERTGGSVSTLTIQRTQQEDSAVYLCASRELAGGAYEQYFGPGTRLTVT.

The rearrangement uses TRBV7-6 and TRBJ2-3; D possibly corresponds to TRBD2 (6 bases). Per the germline V gene, CDR1 is SGHVS and CDR2 is FNYEAQ. Trimming took off 0 bases at V and 6 bases at J, with 10 bases between the two ends. The length of the CDR3 is 14 residues. Here the CDR3 reads CASSLAGTSDTQYF. The DNA of the CDR3 is TGTGCCAGCAGCTTAGCCGGGACTTCTGATACGCAGTATTTT.

This clone appeared once. The V and J genes are TRBV28 and TRBJ2-5, with TRBD1 matching 7 bases. The trim removed 5 bases at V and 7 bases at J, leaving 10 bases unmatched. CDR1 and CDR2 (germline): MDHEN, SYDVKM. There are 14 residues in the CDR3. The CDR3 protein is CASSPTRQGATQYF. The CDR3 DNA sequence: TGTGCCAGCAGTCCAACTCGACAGGGCGCGACCCAGTACTTC.

CDR3 region: CAISSAGESSYEQYF. For the CDR3, the DNA is TGTGCCATCAGTTCAGCGGGTGAGAGCTCCTACGAGCAGTACTTC. The V call is TRBV10-3, the J call TRBJ2-7; D is perhaps TRBD2 (6 bases). This CDR3 has 15 amino acids. Germline V gene lookup returns CDR1 ENHRY and CDR2 SYGVKD. The V end lost 5 bases, the J end lost 0 bases, and 14 bases lay between the germline ends.

The J gene is TRBJ2-7, the V gene TRBV12-3 or TRBV12-4; tentative D call: TRBD1 (7 bases). V lost 3 bases and J 6 bases, leaving 12 bases between the germline ends. This CDR3 comprises 13 residues. Here the CDR3 reads CASSFTRGVEQYF. As DNA, the CDR3 is TGTGCCAGCAGTTTCACCAGGGGGGTCGAGCAGTACTTC.

The genes are TRBV6-5 and TRBJ2-6, with D unclear. CDR1 and CDR2 (germline): MNHEY, SVGAGI. The V end lost 2 bases, the J end lost 2 bases, and 10 bases lay between the germline ends. CDR3 length: 16 residues. The CDR3 bases are TGTGCCAGCAGTTACGGAACAGCAGCTGGGGCCAACGTCCTGACTTTC. Protein: CASSYGTAAGANVLTF.

CDR3 in amino acids: CASSQGLGGHNSPLHF. The CDR3, as DNA: TGTGCCAGCAGCCAAGGTCTGGGAGGGCATAATTCACCCCTCCACTTT. This chain joins TRBV16 and TRBJ1-6; D remains ambiguous. CDR1 is KGHSY, CDR2 FQNENV, per germline. The V end was cut by 2 bases, the J end by 5 bases, with 13 bases between. The CDR3 runs to 16 residues.